This paragraph covers one T cell receptor beta chain sequence. Germline lookup yields CDR1 GTSNPN and CDR2 SVGIG (reference sequence). V trimming: 3 bases; J trimming: 3 bases; junction bases outside the gene matches: 11. The CDR3 spans 16 residues. The source of the sample is a study of blood T cell repertoires in COVID-19. Study-wide background: There were acute and convalescent COVID-19 samples, and they came from the United States, Italy and Spain.

Per the original data handling: Estimated nucleated cell counts came from reference gene primer amplification. Assay used: immunoSEQ multiplex PCR; TCRdb lists only in-frame clones, some missing. V and J calls and clone size are given by that table; D and trimming were obtained from the DNA. Here the sample spans roughly 110,000 clones, 86% being singletons. The TCR comes from a man between 35 and 55 years old with acute or convalescent COVID-19. The sample was peripheral blood. V is TRBV30 and J is TRBJ1-1; 9 bases match TRBD1. In nucleotides, the CDR3 is TGTGCCTGGAGGGATTTACGACAGGGGGGGGACACTGAAGCTTTCTTT. Amino acids: CAWRDLRQGGDTEAFF.